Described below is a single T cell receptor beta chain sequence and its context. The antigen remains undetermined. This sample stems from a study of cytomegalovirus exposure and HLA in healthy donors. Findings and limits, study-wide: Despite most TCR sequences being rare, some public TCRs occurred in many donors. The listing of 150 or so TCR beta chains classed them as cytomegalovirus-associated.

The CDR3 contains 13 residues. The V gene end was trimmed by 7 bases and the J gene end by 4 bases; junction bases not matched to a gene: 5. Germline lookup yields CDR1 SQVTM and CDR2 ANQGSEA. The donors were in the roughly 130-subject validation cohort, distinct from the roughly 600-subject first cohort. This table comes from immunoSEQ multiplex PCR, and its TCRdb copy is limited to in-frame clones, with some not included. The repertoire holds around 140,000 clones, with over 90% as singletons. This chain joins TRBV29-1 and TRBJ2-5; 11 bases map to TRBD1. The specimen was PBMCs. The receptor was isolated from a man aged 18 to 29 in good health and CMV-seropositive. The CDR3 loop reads CSGTGTGGETQYF. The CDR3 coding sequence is TGCAGCGGCACCGGGACAGGGGGAGAGACCCAGTACTTC.